Below, one TCR beta chain is given with its context. This entry belongs to a study of PD-L1 blockade in urothelial cancer. About the study: Analysis of blood occurred 3 weeks (second dose) and 6 weeks after treatment start. Peripheral blood specimens exhibited a median yield of roughly 140,000 T cells.

V trimming: 4 bases; J trimming: 5 bases; junction bases outside the gene matches: 10. The CDR3 totals 16 residues. Germline CDR1 reads LNHDA; CDR2 reads SQIVND (reference sequence). As for time point: pretreatment peripheral blood. The patients had locally advanced or metastatic urothelial carcinoma. Data came from immunoSEQ multiplex PCR; TCRdb stores just in-frame clones and leaves some out. Found here are under 70,000 clones, about 85% of them singletons; the top ten hold about a sixth. This sample comprised PBMCs, obtained around atezolizumab (anti-PD-L1) treatment. The TCR sequence derives from a man aged 65 to 85 with urothelial cancer. The gene calls are TRBV19 and TRBJ1-4, with TRBD1 identical over 7 bases. The CDR3 region has the DNA TGTGCCAGTAGTACATCGCCGGGACAGCGCAATGAAAAACTGTTTTTT. As protein: CASSTSPGQRNEKLFF. Full variable domain (remainder filled in from reference TRBV19 and TRBJ1-4): DGGITQSPKYLFRKEGQNVTLSCEQNLNHDAMYWYRQDPGQGLRLIYYSQIVNDFQKGDIAEGYSVSREKKESFPLTVTSAQKNPTAFYLCASSTSPGQRNEKLFFGSGTQLSVL.